Sequencing of this T cell receptor beta chain was carried out in a study of OX40 agonist ivuxolimab in advanced cancers. Study context: Ivuxolimab, an agonistic anti-OX40 (CD134) antibody, was given to patients. Patients received ivuxolimab, an intravenous treatment, every 2 weeks at 0.01 to 10 mg/kg. Study-level results: In the expanded peripheral T cells, antigen specificity was never determined. Averaging showed that CD8+ T cells had more expanded clones than CD4+ did.

Sequencing used immunoSEQ multiplex PCR; TCRdb keeps in-frame clones, though not all of them. The repertoire has 50,000 or so clones, approximately 90% of them found once; the top ten carry roughly 12%. For this clone: Its target is unknown.

Losses at the gene ends were 6 bases for V and 10 bases for J; bases not matched to a gene: 10. The germline gives CDR1 MNHNY, CDR2 SVGAGI (reference sequence). The CDR3 is 16 residues long. The clonotype was recovered from an adult with an advanced solid tumor such as melanoma, head and neck, liver or kidney cancer. The chain joins TRBV6-6 to TRBJ2-1; 15 bases align to TRBD2. Sequences were derived from CD4+ or CD8+ T cells sorted from blood, sampled in a trial of the OX40 agonist ivuxolimab. The CDR3 here is CASSPPGLAGGGEQFF. CDR3 DNA: TGTGCCAGCAGCCCACCCGGACTAGCGGGGGGGGGCGAGCAGTTCTTC.